A single sample gave rise to the 3 T cell receptor beta chains below, sequenced in a study of blood T cell repertoires in COVID-19 (dated by TCRdb to 2018 to 2021). Library preparation used the immunoSEQ multiplex PCR assay. TCRdb retrieved this table from immuneACCESS and kept in-frame rearrangements only. Not all clones are present; in checked studies, unresolved V genes account for under half, and no reason is known for the remainder. The sample profile shows 250,000 to 300,000 clones; about nine tenths of them were found once. About 1.7% of the sample is held by the ten biggest clonotypes. The sequencing input was PBMCs or T cells enriched from blood (not recorded which). These receptors were obtained from a woman between 40 and 50 years old who had recovered from COVID-19.

This clone appeared once. Germline and junction disagree at one end, which may indicate a read error. The chain joins TRBV11-1 to TRBJ2-1; 10 nucleotides match TRBD2. The CDR3 covers 15 residues. Germline V lookup: CDR1 SGHAT, CDR2 FQDESV (reference sequence). The CDR3: CASSIAGGARNEQFF. In nucleotides, the CDR3 is TGTGCCAGCAGCATAGCGGGGGGAGCTCGCAATGAGCAGTTCTTC.

This chain connects TRBV6-2 or TRBV6-3 to TRBJ2-2; tentatively, D is TRBD2 (5 bases). The CDR3 is 15 residues long. With 7 bases removed from V and 6 bases from J, the gap between germline ends came to 18 bases. Germline V CDR1 and CDR2: MNHEY, SVGEGT. The CDR3 bases are TGTGCCAGCAACCCCGCGACGGGGTTGTCCGGGGAGCTGTTTTTT. Its translation is CASNPATGLSGELFF.

This sequence joins TRBV19 and TRBJ1-1, with 10 bases identical to TRBD1. There are 16 residues in the CDR3. With V trimmed by 7 bases and J by 0 bases, 8 bases remained unmatched. Germline V lookup: CDR1 LNHDA, CDR2 SQIVND (reference sequence). CDR3 amino acids: CASTAGTGALNTEAFF. The CDR3 nucleotides read TGTGCCAGTACCGCCGGGACAGGGGCCTTGAACACTGAAGCTTTCTTT.